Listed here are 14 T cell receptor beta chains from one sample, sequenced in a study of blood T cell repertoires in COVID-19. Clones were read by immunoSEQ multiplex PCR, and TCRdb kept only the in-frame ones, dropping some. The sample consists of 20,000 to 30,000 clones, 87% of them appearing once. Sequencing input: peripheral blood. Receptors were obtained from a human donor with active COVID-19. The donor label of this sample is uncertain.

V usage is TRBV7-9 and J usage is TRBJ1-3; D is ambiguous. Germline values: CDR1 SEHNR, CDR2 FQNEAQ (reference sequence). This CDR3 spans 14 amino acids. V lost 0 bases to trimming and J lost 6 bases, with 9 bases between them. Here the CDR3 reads CASSLAGNENTIYF. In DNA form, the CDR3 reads TGTGCCAGCAGCTTAGCCGGGAACGAAAACACCATATATTTT.

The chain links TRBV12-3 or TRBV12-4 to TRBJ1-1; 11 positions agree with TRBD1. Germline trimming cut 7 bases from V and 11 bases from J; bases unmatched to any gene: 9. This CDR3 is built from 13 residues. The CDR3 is CASNPGQGAGAFF. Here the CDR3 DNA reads TGTGCCAGCAACCCCGGACAGGGGGCTGGTGCTTTCTTT.

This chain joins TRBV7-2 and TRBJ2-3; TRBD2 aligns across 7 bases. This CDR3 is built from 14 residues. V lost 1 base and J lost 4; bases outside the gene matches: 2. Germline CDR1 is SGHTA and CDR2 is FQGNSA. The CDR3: CASSLVGGADTQYF. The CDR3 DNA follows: TGTGCCAGCAGCTTAGTGGGGGGGGCAGATACGCAGTATTTT.

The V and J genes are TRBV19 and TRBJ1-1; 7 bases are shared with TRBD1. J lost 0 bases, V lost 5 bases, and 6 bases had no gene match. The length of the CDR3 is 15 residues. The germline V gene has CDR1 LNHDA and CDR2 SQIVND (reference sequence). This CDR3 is CASSLRTGMNTEAFF. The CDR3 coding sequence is TGTGCCAGTAGTCTCCGGACAGGCATGAACACTGAAGCTTTCTTT.

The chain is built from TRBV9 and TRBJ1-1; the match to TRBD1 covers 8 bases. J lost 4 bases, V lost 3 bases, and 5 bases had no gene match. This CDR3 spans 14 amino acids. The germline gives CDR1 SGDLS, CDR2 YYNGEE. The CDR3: CASSATQGGTEAFF. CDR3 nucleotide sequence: TGTGCCAGCAGCGCAACACAGGGGGGCACTGAAGCTTTCTTT.

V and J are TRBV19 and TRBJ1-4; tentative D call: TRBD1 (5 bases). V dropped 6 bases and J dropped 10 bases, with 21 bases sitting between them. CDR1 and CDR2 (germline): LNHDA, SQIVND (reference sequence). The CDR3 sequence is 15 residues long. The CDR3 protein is CASRSPIGQGLKLFF. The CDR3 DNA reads TGTGCCAGTAGGAGCCCCATCGGGCAGGGTTTAAAACTGTTTTTT.

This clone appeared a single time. CDR3 nucleotides: TGTGCCAGCAGCCAAGGACAGACCGGGGAGCTGTTTTTT. Protein: CASSQGQTGELFF. The rearrangement uses TRBV3-1 (or the pseudogene TRBV3-2) and TRBJ2-2; possibly TRBD1 for D (5 bases). V lost 1 base and J lost 5, with 5 bases in between. Germline V gene lookup returns CDR1 LGHDT and CDR2 YNNKEL (reference sequence). This CDR3 is built from 13 residues.

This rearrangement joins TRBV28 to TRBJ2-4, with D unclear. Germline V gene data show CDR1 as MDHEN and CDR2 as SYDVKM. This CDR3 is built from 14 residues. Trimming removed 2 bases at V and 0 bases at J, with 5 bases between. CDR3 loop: CASSLARAKNIQYF. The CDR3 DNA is TGTGCCAGCAGTTTAGCCAGAGCCAAAAACATTCAGTACTTC.

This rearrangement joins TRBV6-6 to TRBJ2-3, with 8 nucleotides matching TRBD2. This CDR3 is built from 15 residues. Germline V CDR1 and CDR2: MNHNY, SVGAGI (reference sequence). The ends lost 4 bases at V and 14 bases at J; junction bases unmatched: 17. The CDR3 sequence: CASSFPGGDNPRLYF. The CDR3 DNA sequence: TGTGCCAGCAGTTTCCCCGGGGGGGACAACCCTAGGTTGTATTTT.

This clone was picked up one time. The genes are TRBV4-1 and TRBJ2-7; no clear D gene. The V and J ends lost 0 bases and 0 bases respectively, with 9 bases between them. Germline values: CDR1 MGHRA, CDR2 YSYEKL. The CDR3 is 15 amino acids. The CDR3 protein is CASSQEVGLSYEQYF. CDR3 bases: TGCGCCAGCAGCCAAGAGGTGGGCCTCTCCTACGAGCAGTACTTC.

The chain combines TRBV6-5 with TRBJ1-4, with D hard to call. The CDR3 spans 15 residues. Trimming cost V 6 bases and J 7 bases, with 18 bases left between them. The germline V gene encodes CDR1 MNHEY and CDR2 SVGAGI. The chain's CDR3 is CASSLSSNRGEKLFF. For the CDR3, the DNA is TGTGCCAGCAGCCTATCCTCCAACCGGGGTGAAAAACTGTTTTTT.

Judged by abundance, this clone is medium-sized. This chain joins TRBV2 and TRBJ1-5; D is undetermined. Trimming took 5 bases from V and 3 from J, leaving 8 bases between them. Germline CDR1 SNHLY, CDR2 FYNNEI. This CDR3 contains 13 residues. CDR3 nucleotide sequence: TGTGCCAGCAGTTTCAGATCCAATCAGCCCCAGCATTTT. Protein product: CASSFRSNQPQHF.

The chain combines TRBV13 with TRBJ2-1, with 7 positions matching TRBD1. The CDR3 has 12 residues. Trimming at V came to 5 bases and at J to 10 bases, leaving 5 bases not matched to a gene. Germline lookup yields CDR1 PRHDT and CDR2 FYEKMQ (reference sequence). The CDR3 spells CASSLTGVEQFF. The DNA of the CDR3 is TGTGCCAGCAGCCTAACAGGGGTCGAGCAGTTCTTC.

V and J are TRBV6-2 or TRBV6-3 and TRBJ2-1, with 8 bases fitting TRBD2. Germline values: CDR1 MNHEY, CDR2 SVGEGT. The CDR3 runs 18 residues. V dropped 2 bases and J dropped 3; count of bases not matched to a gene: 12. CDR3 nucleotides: TGTGCCAGCAGTTACCCTCTGGGACTAAGCGGGAGCTACAATGAGCAGTTCTTC. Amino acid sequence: CASSYPLGLSGSYNEQFF.